The 15 T cell receptor beta chains below were found in one sample sequenced in a study of metastatic and nonmetastatic thyroid tumors. Nobody among the patients had been given any treatment before thyroid surgery. TCRdb ran MiXCR on the PCR reads. The sample gives about 40,000 clones, approximately 12% of which show up once; over 7.5% is in the top ten. The sequenced material came from blood. The receptor set was obtained from a female donor with papillary thyroid cancer or a benign thyroid nodule (not recorded which). Some clones in this sample may be carry-over from other donors' samples.

This clone came up many times. V and J are TRBV28 and TRBJ2-5; D is unclear. Per the germline V gene, CDR1 is MDHEN and CDR2 is SYDVKM. Deletions cut 7 bases from V and 1 base from J, with 10 bases between. The CDR3 contains 13 residues. The CDR3 loop reads CASTRGSQETQYF. The CDR3 region has the DNA TGTGCCAGCACCCGAGGCAGCCAAGAGACCCAGTACTTC.

This chain connects TRBV7-2 to TRBJ1-2; tentative D call: TRBD1 (6 bases). In germline, CDR1 is SGHTA, CDR2 FQGNSA. This CDR3 has 16 amino acids. Between the trimmed V and J ends, which lost 1 base and 3 bases, there was a span of 15 bases. The CDR3 region is CASSLVPAGEDYGYTF. The CDR3 coding sequence is TGTGCCAGCAGCTTAGTGCCCGCAGGGGAGGACTATGGCTACACCTTC.

The rearrangement links TRBV12-3 or TRBV12-4 to TRBJ2-5, with 8 bases aligning to TRBD2. The CDR3 covers 12 residues. With 7 bases clipped from V and 5 bases from J, the junction kept 3 bases outside the gene matches. CDR3 DNA sequence: TGTGCCAGCACCCGGGGGGGTGAGACCCAGTACTTC. Amino acid sequence: CASTRGGETQYF.

This clone was detected ten times or more. This rearrangement joins TRBV4-1 to TRBJ1-2; maybe TRBD1 (6 bases). From germline, CDR1 is MGHRA and CDR2 YSYEKL. Trimming removed 1 base from V and 4 bases from J, with 13 bases in between. This CDR3 has 15 amino acids. The CDR3 coding sequence is TGCGCCAGCAGCCAAGTCGAGGGGGACGGCTATGGCTACACCTTC. This sequence encodes CASSQVEGDGYGYTF.

As concerns this clone: Mismatch with germline at one junction end may stem from a read error. This chain uses TRBV4-2 with TRBJ2-1, with D perhaps matching TRBD1 (5 bases). This CDR3 spans 13 amino acids. Germline CDR1 and CDR2: LGHNA and YNFKEQ. CDR3: CSSSQAGYNDQFF. In DNA form, the CDR3 reads TGTTCCAGCAGCCAGGCAGGGTACAATGATCAGTTCTTC.

The chain links TRBV10-2 to TRBJ1-6, with 12 bases lining up with TRBD1. In germline, CDR1 is WSHSY, CDR2 SAAADI. This CDR3 region has 16 residues. The junction had 5 bases not matched to a gene; V was cut back by 6 bases and J by 5 bases. CDR3 protein: CASRGTGGANNSPLHF. The DNA for the CDR3 is TGCGCCAGCAGGGGGACAGGGGGCGCGAATAATTCACCCCTCCACTTT.

In its sample, this clone is medium-sized. This chain links TRBV6-1 with TRBJ2-7; D perhaps matches TRBD2 (6 bases). Germline CDR1 reads MNHNS; CDR2 reads SASEGT. Trimming took off 4 bases at V and 2 bases at J, with 18 bases between the two ends. The CDR3 covers 16 residues. The CDR3 reads CASSGGVTGSTYEQYF. CDR3 nucleotide sequence: TGTGCCAGCAGTGGGGGGGTAACAGGTTCCACCTACGAGCAGTACTTC.

This clone was counted ten times or more. The chain's CDR3 is CASSQGQGQPQHF. CDR3 DNA sequence: TGCGCCAGCAGCCAAGGCCAGGGGCAGCCCCAGCATTTT. The chain links TRBV4-1 to TRBJ1-5, with a weak D call TRBD1 (6 bases). Trimming removed 1 base from V and 7 bases from J, with 8 bases in between. Germline V gives CDR1 MGHRA, CDR2 YSYEKL. CDR3 size: 13 residues.

This clone was detected many times. This chain joins TRBV4-1 and TRBJ1-1; no definite D call. The CDR3 length is 12 residues. Germline V gives CDR1 MGHRA, CDR2 YSYEKL. V lost 6 bases and J 1 base, leaving 6 bases between the germline ends. The CDR3 region is CASSGGNTEAFF. The DNA of the CDR3 is TGCGCCAGCAGTGGAGGGAACACTGAAGCTTTCTTT.

This clone was seen at least ten times. The chain couples TRBV20-1 to TRBJ2-1; TRBD2 matches 8 bases. Trimming removed 6 bases from V and 5 bases from J; junction bases left unmatched: 9. This CDR3 comprises 14 residues. Germline V gives CDR1 DFQATT, CDR2 SNEGSKA (reference sequence). The CDR3 here is CSAAGTRPNNEQFF. CDR3 DNA sequence: TGCAGTGCGGCCGGGACTAGACCAAACAATGAGCAGTTCTTC.

The table lists this clone with many counts. The CDR3 here is CASSHEAQGGSSPLHF. As DNA, the CDR3 is TGTGCCAGCAGCCACGAAGCCCAGGGGGGAAGTTCACCCCTCCACTTT. V is TRBV5-6 and J is TRBJ1-6, with 7 bases aligning to TRBD1. This CDR3 has 16 amino acids. The junction had 13 bases not matched to a gene; V was cut back by 4 bases and J by 9 bases. CDR1 and CDR2 (germline): SGHDT, YYEEEE.

The chain joins TRBV20-1 to TRBJ1-2; D may be TRBD1 (5 bases). The CDR3 length is 15 residues. Germline assignment: CDR1 DFQATT and CDR2 SNEGSKA (reference sequence). Trimming took 3 bases from V and 1 from J, leaving 15 bases between them. DNA of the CDR3: TGCAGTGCTAGCCCGTCCAACCAGGGTAACTATGGCTACACCTTC. Translated, it gives CSASPSNQGNYGYTF.

In this sample, this clone turned up many times. V usage is TRBV6-1 and J usage is TRBJ2-3, with 11 bases identical to TRBD2. The CDR3 covers 14 residues. Germline V gene lookup returns CDR1 MNHNS and CDR2 SASEGT. V lost 6 bases to trimming and J lost 4 bases; unmatched junction nucleotides: 3. The CDR3 bases are TGTGCCAGCAGGCGACTAGCGGGATCAGATACGCAGTATTTT. Translation gives CASRRLAGSDTQYF.

This clone has at least ten counts. The chain uses TRBV5-5 and TRBJ2-3, with TRBD2 identical over 8 bases. This CDR3 spans 16 amino acids. The ends lost 2 bases at V and 4 bases at J; junction bases unmatched: 9. The germline V gene encodes CDR1 SGHKS and CDR2 YYEKEE (reference sequence). CDR3 region: CASSFWGGLAADTQYF. CDR3 DNA: TGTGCCAGCAGCTTTTGGGGAGGACTAGCCGCAGATACGCAGTATTTT.

This clone was seen ten or more times. J is TRBJ1-6 and V is TRBV9; D gene uncertain. V was pared by 1 base and J by 7 bases, with 12 bases between. Germline assignment: CDR1 SGDLS and CDR2 YYNGEE. This CDR3 comprises 15 residues. The CDR3 is CASSVSPLGNSPLHF. The CDR3 DNA reads TGTGCCAGCAGCGTATCCCCACTGGGGAATTCACCCCTCCACTTT.